The 13 T cell receptor beta chains below all came from one sample that was sequenced in a study of blood T cell repertoires in COVID-19. Repertoires were generated with immunoSEQ multiplex PCR, while TCRdb's copy carries only in-frame clones and drops some. Among around 92,000 clones listed, around two thirds were seen once. Sequenced sample: peripheral blood. These receptors were collected from a man between 65 and 85 years old with COVID-19, enrolled during active disease.

The genes are TRBV5-1 and TRBJ2-5; 7 positions match TRBD2. Germline CDR1 is SGHRS and CDR2 is YFSETQ. The CDR3 is 13 residues long. J was trimmed by 0 bases and V by 5 bases; bases with no gene match: 1. Written as DNA, the CDR3 is TGCGCCAGCAGGGGGGGGAACCAAGAGACCCAGTACTTC. Translating gives CASRGGNQETQYF.

The chain is built from TRBV27 and TRBJ2-5, with a tentative D call TRBD2 (6 bases). The V gene's germline CDR1 is MNHEY and CDR2 SMNVEV (reference sequence). There are 13 residues in the CDR3. With 4 bases removed from V and 10 bases from J, the gap between germline ends came to 16 bases. The CDR3 sequence is CASSSPAAGGQYF. DNA of the CDR3: TGTGCCAGCAGTTCCCCGGCGGCCGGGGGCCAGTACTTC.

CDR3 amino acids: CASSQARGWGYTF. DNA for the CDR3: TGCGCCAGCAGCCAAGCTCGGGGTTGGGGCTACACCTTC. V usage is TRBV4-3 and J usage is TRBJ1-2; D not resolved. The V gene lost 1 base and the J gene lost 8 bases, with 11 bases spanning the gap. The length of the CDR3 is 13 residues. The V gene's germline CDR1 is LGHNA and CDR2 YSLEER.

The rearrangement links TRBV30 to TRBJ2-3; D is unclear. Germline V gene sequence: CDR1 GTSNPN, CDR2 SVGIG (reference sequence). Trimming left V 0 bases short and J 0 bases short, with 4 bases between. CDR3 length: 13 residues. This chain's CDR3 is CAWSVGSTDTQYF. The DNA for the CDR3 is TGTGCCTGGAGTGTTGGCAGCACAGATACGCAGTATTTT. The full variable domain, with the rest looked up from reference TRBV30 and TRBJ2-3, is SQTIHQWPATLVQPVGSPLSLECTVEGTSNPNLYWYRQAAGRGLQLLFYSVGIGQISSEVPQNLSASRPQDRQFILSSKKLLLSDSGFYLCAWSVGSTDTQYFGPGTRLTVL.

The rearrangement uses TRBV19 and TRBJ2-3; the D gene is possibly TRBD2 (5 bases). CDR1 and CDR2 (germline): LNHDA, SQIVND (reference sequence). The V end was cut by 3 bases, the J end by 1 base, with 17 bases between. This CDR3 region has 17 residues. The CDR3 sequence: CASSISLLRAGTDTQYF. The CDR3 nucleotides read TGTGCCAGTAGTATTAGTCTGTTGAGGGCTGGCACAGATACGCAGTATTTT.

This clone came up a few times. The chain carries TRBV6-2 or TRBV6-3 and TRBJ2-1; 12 nucleotides align to TRBD2. With 5 bases clipped from V and 5 bases from J, the junction kept 7 bases outside the gene matches. This CDR3 is built from 16 residues. Germline lookup yields CDR1 MNHEY and CDR2 SVGEGT. CDR3 sequence: CASSVRWTSGDNEQFF. CDR3 nucleotides: TGTGCCAGCAGTGTACGATGGACTAGCGGGGACAATGAGCAGTTCTTC.

The chain uses TRBV10-1 and TRBJ2-2; possible D gene TRBD2, 6 bases. Trimming pared 8 bases from V and 0 bases from J, leaving 10 bases between. The germline V gene has CDR1 WNHNN and CDR2 SYGVQD (reference sequence). CDR3 length equals 14 residues. CDR3 protein: CASSGGTNTGELFF. DNA of the CDR3: TGCGCCAGCTCCGGCGGGACGAACACCGGGGAGCTGTTTTTT.

In this sample, this clone turned up a few times. The rearrangement links TRBV28 to TRBJ2-2; D is undetermined. CDR3 length equals 12 residues. V lost 2 bases and J 6 bases, leaving 4 bases between the germline ends. Germline assignment: CDR1 MDHEN and CDR2 SYDVKM. In nucleotides, the CDR3 is TGTGCCAGCAGTTTACTAGCCGGGGAGCTGTTTTTT. Residues: CASSLLAGELFF.

The gene calls are TRBV13 and TRBJ2-2; 8 nucleotides match TRBD2. CDR1 and CDR2 from the germline V gene are PRHDT and FYEKMQ (reference sequence). CDR3 size: 16 residues. Here the CDR3 DNA reads TGTGCGACAATTAATCTGCGGGAGGTCGACACCGGGGAGCTGTTTTTT. Amino acid sequence: CATINLREVDTGELFF.

A few counts support this clone. The germline gene is not matched at one end of the junction; a read error may be the cause. This chain links TRBV19 with TRBJ1-5, with TRBD1 matching over 8 bases. CDR1 is LNHDA and CDR2 is SQIVND in the germline V gene (reference sequence). The CDR3 runs to 13 residues. CDR3 in DNA: TGTGCCAGTAGTCAGGGGGCGTATTCAGCCGTGGGTTTT. It translates to CASSQGAYSAVGF.

The chain joins TRBV7-2 to TRBJ2-5; a weak D match, TRBD2 (7 bases). The CDR3 is made up of 15 amino acids. V was clipped by 1 base and J by 5 bases, with 14 bases between them. Germline lookup yields CDR1 SGHTA and CDR2 FQGNSA. The chain's CDR3 is CASSLGAGEGETQYF. CDR3 in DNA: TGTGCCAGCAGCTTAGGTGCAGGGGAGGGGGAGACCCAGTACTTC.

A note on this clone: Other DNA sequences in the same sample also yield this CDR3. V and J are TRBV27 and TRBJ2-1; TRBD2 matches at 7 bases. Germline V gene data show CDR1 as MNHEY and CDR2 as SMNVEV (reference sequence). V lost 5 bases to trimming and J lost 2 bases; unmatched junction nucleotides: 6. The CDR3 extends over 15 amino acids. Here the CDR3 DNA reads TGTGCCAGCAGTCCTTTAGCGGGTGCCTACAATGAGCAGTTCTTC. It specifies CASSPLAGAYNEQFF.

The gene calls are TRBV7-3 and TRBJ2-3; TRBD2 matches at 13 bases. CDR1 and CDR2 from the germline V gene are SGHTA and FQGTGA. CDR3 length: 16 residues. V lost 6 bases to trimming and J lost 2 bases; unmatched junction nucleotides: 5. This CDR3 reads CASSSGTSGTTDTQYF. The CDR3, as DNA: TGTGCCAGCAGTTCCGGGACTAGCGGGACCACAGATACGCAGTATTTT.